This T cell receptor beta chain was found in a study of shared clonotypes between healthy human individuals. Turning to the study itself: Each donor contributed plates that comprised three CD4 naive, three CD4 memory, two CD8 naive and one CD8 memory.

Overall study findings and caveats: The researchers took only blood, and tissue repertoires probably look different. Read depth was anticipated to influence clonotype sharing among donors.

Data came from immunoSEQ multiplex PCR; TCRdb stores just in-frame clones and leaves some out. The top ten hold 0.95% to 1.5% of the sample, which has some 1.5 million clones, roughly 97% seen once. As concerns this clone: Antigen unknown.

The donors, healthy adults who were HIV-negative, had experienced no recent acute infections or vaccinations. Germline CDR1 WNHNN, CDR2 SYGVQD (reference sequence). The V and J ends lost 2 bases and 3 bases respectively, with 8 bases between them. The CDR3 has 13 amino acids. Sequencing was done on a sample of naive CD4+ T cells sorted from blood. Subset: CD45RA+ positively selected. This clonotype was sampled from a man aged 25 to 40 in good health. The rearrangement joins TRBV10-1 to TRBJ2-7; unclear D gene. This chain's CDR3 is CASSEGYFYEQYF. The DNA for the CDR3 is TGCGCCAGCAGTGAGGGGTATTTCTACGAGCAGTACTTC.